This record concerns one TCR beta chain sequence. Its matching antigen is unknown. Repertoires were generated with immunoSEQ multiplex PCR, while TCRdb's copy carries only in-frame clones and drops some. The table shows around 86,000 clones, with approximately 86% occurring only once. This sample was taken from a study of Ad26.COV2.S vaccination and SARS-CoV-2 variants. Study findings and constraints: Total T cell responses were possibly underestimated by TCR breadth and depth analyses. Substantial response breadth was reportedly seen for spike-specific CD8+ and CD4+ T cells after vaccination.

This clonotype originated in a human donor who had recovered from COVID-19. The sample here was peripheral blood, taken after recovery from COVID-19.

The CDR3 DNA is TGTGCCAGCTCACCACCCATGGGACAGGGGGCCTACGAGCAGTACTTC. Its translation is CASSPPMGQGAYEQYF. The rearrangement uses TRBV18 and TRBJ2-7; TRBD1 matches at 11 bases. Trimming at V came to 0 bases and at J to 2 bases, leaving 3 bases not matched to a gene. CDR3 length equals 16 residues. CDR1 and CDR2 from the germline V gene are KGHSH and LQKENI.